Listed below are T cell receptor beta chains from one sample, sequenced in a study of CD8 T cells in Susac syndrome. Using its own MiXCR run on the immunoSEQ multiplex PCR reads, TCRdb lists one record per CDR3 protein. The repertoire holds about 180,000 distinct CDR3 sequences, with 95% as singletons. The sample was CD4+ T cells from PBMCs. The receptors come from a human donor with multiple sclerosis. The CDR3 runs from the conserved cysteine through the conserved F or W. D genes are given only for firm matches. Where a row states a size, it is once, few, many or the class of an expanded clone; other rows omit it.

DNA: TGTGCCAGCAGCCTCCGGACTAGCGGACTCCAAGAGACCCAGTACTTC; CDR3: CASSLRTSGLQETQYF; length: 16; J: TRBJ2-5; size: .; D: TRBD2; V: TRBV11-2
DNA: TGTGCCAGCCGCCGCAGCGGAGAAGAGACCCAGTACTTC; CDR3: CASRRSGEETQYF; length: 13; J: TRBJ2-5; size: .; D: .; V: TRBV6-2/TRBV6-3
DNA: TGTGCCAGCAGCTTAGCCCCGGGGTTCTACGAGCAGTACTTC; CDR3: CASSLAPGFYEQYF; length: 14; J: TRBJ2-7; size: .; D: .; V: TRBV7-9
DNA: TGTGCCCGGTTGACGGATTCCTACGAGCAGTACTTC; CDR3: CARLTDSYEQYF; length: 12; J: TRBJ2-7; size: .; D: .; V: TRBV30
DNA: TGCAGTGCCCCTAGCGGGGACACCTACGAGCAGTACTTC; CDR3: CSAPSGDTYEQYF; length: 13; J: TRBJ2-7; size: .; D: TRBD2; V: TRBV20-1
DNA: TGTGCCACCAGCAGAGATCGTGGACAGGGTGGAATCTATGGCTACACCTTC; CDR3: CATSRDRGQGGIYGYTF; length: 17; J: TRBJ1-2; size: .; D: TRBD1; V: TRBV15
DNA: TGTGCCAGCAGCCATGACTTGGCAGGGGAGTACACTGAAGCTTTCTTT; CDR3: CASSHDLAGEYTEAFF; length: 16; J: TRBJ1-1; size: .; D: .; V: TRBV3-1
DNA: TGTGCCTGGAGTCTCGGGGCCCCTAGAAACAATGAGCAGTTCTTC; CDR3: CAWSLGAPRNNEQFF; length: 15; J: TRBJ2-1; size: .; D: .; V: TRBV30
DNA: TGCGCCAGCAGCTTTGGAACCCCAGCTAACTATGGCTACACCTTC; CDR3: CASSFGTPANYGYTF; length: 15; J: TRBJ1-2; size: .; D: .; V: TRBV5-1
DNA: TGCAGTGCTAGAGAGAGGGTCGGGATCTCCTACGAGCAGTACTTC; CDR3: CSARERVGISYEQYF; length: 15; J: TRBJ2-7; size: .; D: .; V: TRBV20-1
DNA: TGCAGTGCAGAGGAAGGGACTAGCGGCCAAGAGACCCAGTACTTC; CDR3: CSAEEGTSGQETQYF; length: 15; J: TRBJ2-5; size: .; D: TRBD2; V: TRBV20-1
DNA: TGTGCCAGCAGCGCCGGGACAGGCTCCTACAATGAGCAGTTCTTC; CDR3: CASSAGTGSYNEQFF; length: 15; J: TRBJ2-1; size: .; D: TRBD1; V: TRBV9
DNA: TGTGCCAGCAGCTTAGCCCCTCTAGCGGGGGGCGAGGATACGCAGTATTTT; CDR3: CASSLAPLAGGEDTQYF; length: 17; J: TRBJ2-3; size: once; D: TRBD2; V: TRBV7-2
DNA: TGTGCCAGCAGCCGCCCTAATGAAAAACTGTTTTTT; CDR3: CASSRPNEKLFF; length: 12; J: TRBJ1-4; size: .; D: .; V: TRBV2
DNA: TGCGCCAGTACCGGCGGGAGCTCCTACAATGAGCAGTTCTTC; CDR3: CASTGGSSYNEQFF; length: 14; J: TRBJ2-1; size: few; D: TRBD2; V: TRBV5-1
DNA: TGTGCCAGCAGTAGCGGGGGTACCTACGAGCAGTACTTC; CDR3: CASSSGGTYEQYF; length: 13; J: TRBJ2-7; size: .; D: TRBD2; V: TRBV6-5
DNA: TGTGCCAGCAGTGCACCGGGAGCCAGGGACACTGAAGCTTTCTTT; CDR3: CASSAPGARDTEAFF; length: 15; J: TRBJ1-1; size: .; D: .; V: TRBV25-1
DNA: TGTGCCAGCAGTTTCGCGGGTTTCCGTGACCAGCCCCAGCATTTT; CDR3: CASSFAGFRDQPQHF; length: 15; J: TRBJ1-5; size: .; D: .; V: TRBV12-3/TRBV12-4
DNA: TGCAGTGCTACGCGACAGGGTGAAAAACTGTTTTTT; CDR3: CSATRQGEKLFF; length: 12; J: TRBJ1-4; size: .; D: TRBD1; V: TRBV20-1
DNA: TGTGCCTGGAGTGTATATAACAGCCCAGAAGCTTTCTTT; CDR3: CAWSVYNSPEAFF; length: 13; J: TRBJ1-1; size: .; D: .; V: TRBV30
DNA: TGTGCCAGCTCACCAGACACAGTGGGAGGAGAGACCCAGTACTTC; CDR3: CASSPDTVGGETQYF; length: 15; J: TRBJ2-5; size: .; D: .; V: TRBV18
DNA: TGTGCCAGTAGTATTGGTGGGAACTCACCCCTCCACTTT; CDR3: CASSIGGNSPLHF; length: 13; J: TRBJ1-6; size: .; D: .; V: TRBV19
DNA: TGTGCCACCAGCAGAGATACGGGACAGAACACCGGGGAGCTGTTTTTT; CDR3: CATSRDTGQNTGELFF; length: 16; J: TRBJ2-2; size: .; D: .; V: TRBV15
DNA: TGTGCCAGCACACTCGCAGGGCCCAACACTGAAGCTTTCTTT; CDR3: CASTLAGPNTEAFF; length: 14; J: TRBJ1-1; size: .; D: .; V: TRBV28
DNA: TGTGCCAGCTCCAGGAATTGGTTCTACGAGCAGTACTTC; CDR3: CASSRNWFYEQYF; length: 13; J: TRBJ2-7; size: .; D: .; V: TRBV2
DNA: TGCAGCGTTTCCCCGACAGGGGACTATGGCTACACCTTC; CDR3: CSVSPTGDYGYTF; length: 13; J: TRBJ1-2; size: once; D: TRBD1; V: TRBV29-1
DNA: TGTGCCCGCGGATACTCTGGAAACACCATATATTTT; CDR3: CARGYSGNTIYF; length: 12; J: TRBJ1-3; size: .; D: .; V: TRBV30
DNA: TGTGCCAGCAGTTTATTGGGGGGGGACGTTACGCAGTATTTT; CDR3: CASSLLGGDVTQYF; length: 14; J: TRBJ2-3; size: .; D: TRBD2; V: TRBV27
DNA: TGCAGCGTGAGGAACACAGATACGCAGTATTTT; CDR3: CSVRNTDTQYF; length: 11; J: TRBJ2-3; size: .; D: .; V: TRBV29-1
DNA: TGCGCCAGCAGCCCCCTACTAAACAATGAGCAGTTCTTC; CDR3: CASSPLLNNEQFF; length: 13; J: TRBJ2-1; size: .; D: .; V: TRBV5-1
DNA: TGTGCCAGCAGACCCGAACAGGGTCACAATTCACCCCTCCACTTT; CDR3: CASRPEQGHNSPLHF; length: 15; J: TRBJ1-6; size: .; D: .; V: TRBV6-6
DNA: TGTGCCAGCAGCTTGGAAGGCTCCCATATGTCCACCGGGGAGCTGTTTTTT; CDR3: CASSLEGSHMSTGELFF; length: 17; J: TRBJ2-2; size: .; D: .; V: TRBV5-4
DNA: TGTGCCAGCAGTTTATTGGGTAATGAGCAGTTCTTC; CDR3: CASSLLGNEQFF; length: 12; J: TRBJ2-1; size: .; D: .; V: TRBV28
DNA: TGTGCCTGGGGGCCGATTAATTCACCCCTCCACTTT; CDR3: CAWGPINSPLHF; length: 12; J: TRBJ1-6; size: .; D: .; V: TRBV30
DNA: TGTGCCAGCAGTTCCACTTCTCGGAGGACTGAAGCTTTCTTT; CDR3: CASSSTSRRTEAFF; length: 14; J: TRBJ1-1; size: .; D: .; V: TRBV27
DNA: TGTGCCAGCAGCGACAGACTAACATTCCATCCCTACAATGAGCAGTTCTTC; CDR3: CASSDRLTFHPYNEQFF; length: 17; J: TRBJ2-1; size: .; D: .; V: TRBV5-6
DNA: TGTGCCAGCAGCGTAGGTGGGGTCGGCGACGAGCAGTACTTC; CDR3: CASSVGGVGDEQYF; length: 14; J: TRBJ2-7; size: .; D: .; V: TRBV9
DNA: TGTGCCAGCAGCATCATCGGGACAACAACCGGCTACACCTTC; CDR3: CASSIIGTTTGYTF; length: 14; J: TRBJ1-2; size: .; D: .; V: TRBV7-9
DNA: TGTGCCAGCACATTTTATGACGCCGGGGAGCTGTTTTTT; CDR3: CASTFYDAGELFF; length: 13; J: TRBJ2-2; size: .; D: .; V: TRBV12-3/TRBV12-4
DNA: TGTGCCACCAGTGACCCTAGGACTGGCTACACCTTC; CDR3: CATSDPRTGYTF; length: 12; J: TRBJ1-2; size: .; D: .; V: TRBV24-1
DNA: TGCAGTGCTAGCAACTTAGCTGAAGCTTTCTTT; CDR3: CSASNLAEAFF; length: 11; J: TRBJ1-1; size: .; D: .; V: TRBV20-1
DNA: TGTGCCTGGAGTGTACAGGGCTCTCAGCCCCAGCATTTT; CDR3: CAWSVQGSQPQHF; length: 13; J: TRBJ1-5; size: few; D: .; V: TRBV30
DNA: TGTGCCAGCAGTGCGGCTAGCGGGGGAGGCTATGAGCAGTTCTTC; CDR3: CASSAASGGGYEQFF; length: 15; J: TRBJ2-1; size: .; D: TRBD2; V: TRBV6-2/TRBV6-3
DNA: TGTGCCAGCAGTCGGATGGGGACAGCTATCACAGATACGCAGTATTTT; CDR3: CASSRMGTAITDTQYF; length: 16; J: TRBJ2-3; size: .; D: TRBD1; V: TRBV11-1
DNA: TGCAGTGCTAGAGATCGTGTGTTTGGCTACACCTTC; CDR3: CSARDRVFGYTF; length: 12; J: TRBJ1-2; size: .; D: .; V: TRBV20-1
DNA: TGTGCCTGGGCCCAGGGCGCCGGGGAGCAGTACTTC; CDR3: CAWAQGAGEQYF; length: 12; J: TRBJ2-7; size: .; D: .; V: TRBV30
DNA: TGCAGCACCGAAAGAGGGTACGTCAATGAGCAGTTCTTC; CDR3: CSTERGYVNEQFF; length: 13; J: TRBJ2-1; size: .; D: .; V: TRBV29-1